One sample yielded the 22 T cell receptor beta chains listed below, sequenced in a study of neurological immune-mediated disorders. TCRdb analysed the 5' RACE reads with MiXCR anew, one entry per CDR3 protein. Of some 60,000 distinct CDR3 sequences in the sample, under 4.5% were seen once. Sequences were obtained from PBMCs. The source of these receptors is a woman in her 30s with multiple sclerosis.

J is TRBJ2-5 and V is TRBV7-7; 14 bases agree with TRBD2. The junction had 4 bases not matched to a gene; V was cut back by 5 bases and J by 5 bases. The CDR3 spans 15 residues. Germline V gene sequence: CDR1 SSHAT, CDR2 FNYEAQ (reference sequence). Written as DNA, the CDR3 is TGTGCCAGCAGCCCGACTAGCGGGGGGGGCGAGACCCAGTACTTC. It is translated as CASSPTSGGGETQYF. The whole variable domain, filled in from reference TRBV7-7 and TRBJ2-5, reads GAGVSQSPRYKVTKRGQDVTLRCDPISSHATLYWYQQALGQGPEFLTYFNYEAQPDKSGLPSDRFSAERPEGSISTLTIQRTEQRDSAMYRCASSPTSGGGETQYFGPGTRLLVL.

In its sample, this clonotype was seen many times. The chain links TRBV5-1 to TRBJ1-4; D unclear. Germline CDR1 is SGHRS and CDR2 is YFSETQ. The CDR3 covers 13 residues. Between the trimmed V and J ends, which lost 5 bases and 8 bases, there was a span of 13 bases. This CDR3 is CASRAMAMEKLFF. The CDR3, as DNA: TGCGCCAGCAGGGCCATGGCGATGGAAAAACTGTTTTTT.

This clonotype was seen at least ten times. The J gene is TRBJ2-7, the V gene TRBV5-6; 9 positions match TRBD1. The CDR3 runs to 16 residues. V was pared by 2 bases and J by 2 bases, with 8 bases of the junction left unmatched. Germline V gene data show CDR1 as SGHDT and CDR2 as YYEEEE. CDR3 in amino acids: CASSFDSGTGTYEQYF. The CDR3 DNA is TGTGCCAGCAGCTTCGATTCTGGGACAGGGACCTACGAGCAGTACTTC. The full variable domain, rest sourced from reference TRBV5-6 and TRBJ2-7, is DAGVTQSPTHLIKTRGQQVTLRCSPKSGHDTVSWYQQALGQGPQFIFQYYEEEERQRGNFPDRFSGHQFPNYSSELNVNALLLGDSALYLCASSFDSGTGTYEQYFGPGTRLTVT.

At least ten counts were recorded for this clonotype. V is TRBV29-1 and J is TRBJ2-1, with D perhaps being TRBD1 or TRBD2 (5 bases each). Deletions cut 7 bases from V and 4 bases from J, with 14 bases between. Per germline, CDR1 SQVTM and CDR2 ANQGSEA. CDR3 length: 13 amino acids. The DNA for the CDR3 is TGCAGCGGAGACGGGACCAAATACAATGAGCAGTTCTTC. This codes for CSGDGTKYNEQFF.

This clonotype was recorded at least ten times. The rearrangement joins TRBV5-1 to TRBJ1-1; D may be TRBD1 (5 bases). CDR1 is SGHRS and CDR2 is YFSETQ in the germline V gene. V was shortened by 4 bases and J by 8 bases, with 12 bases between the two germline ends. The CDR3 has 12 amino acids. The CDR3 DNA follows: TGCGCCAGCAGCCAGCCGGGACCCGAAGCTTTCTTT. It codes for CASSQPGPEAFF.

This clonotype appeared many times. V is TRBV11-2 and J is TRBJ1-2; D is undetermined. The germline CDR1 and CDR2 sequences are SGHAT and FQNNGV. Trimming left V 5 bases short and J 3 bases short, with 13 bases between. This CDR3 has 14 amino acids. CDR3 sequence reads: CASSPSNKYYGYTF. DNA of the CDR3: TGTGCCAGCAGCCCCAGCAATAAGTACTATGGCTACACCTTC.

By share, this clonotype ranks as medium-sized (0.01 to 0.1%). V and J are TRBV29-1 and TRBJ2-7; maybe TRBD2 (5 bases). Trimming removed 5 bases from V and 5 bases from J, with 13 bases in between. Germline V gene data show CDR1 as SQVTM and CDR2 as ANQGSEA. The CDR3 spans 12 residues. The CDR3 loop is CSVSRIGDEQYF. CDR3 bases: TGCAGCGTTTCCCGGATCGGGGACGAGCAGTACTTC.

This clonotype has at least ten counts. V is TRBV7-8 and J is TRBJ2-2; 11 bases agree with TRBD2. Per the germline V gene, CDR1 is SGHVS and CDR2 is FQNEAQ. Trimming cost V 3 bases and J 6 bases; bases outside gene matches: 6. The CDR3 runs to 16 residues. CDR3 protein: CASSFPSGRSPGELFF. CDR3 coding DNA: TGTGCCAGCAGCTTCCCTAGCGGGAGGTCGCCCGGGGAGCTGTTTTTT.

There are a few counts of this clonotype. The chain is built from TRBV3-1 and TRBJ2-7; D unclear. CDR3 length: 12 residues. Germline CDR1 and CDR2: LGHDT and YNNKEL (reference sequence). The V gene lost 5 bases and the J gene lost 7 bases, with 12 bases spanning the gap. As DNA, the CDR3 is TGTGCCAGCAGCAAAGTCTACGAAGAGCAGTACTTC. Translation gives CASSKVYEEQYF.

At least ten counts were recorded for this clonotype. The rearrangement uses TRBV20-1 and TRBJ2-3; D is tentatively TRBD1 or TRBD2 (5 bases each). Trimming stripped 6 bases from V and 8 bases from J, with 12 bases between. The CDR3 spans 11 residues. Per germline, CDR1 DFQATT and CDR2 SNEGSKA (reference sequence). The CDR3, as DNA: TGCAGTGCGCCGGGACCGAGTACGCAGTATTTT. This gives the protein CSAPGPSTQYF.

This clonotype has a count of ten or more. The chain recombines TRBV24-1 with TRBJ2-2; D is uncertain. Germline CDR1 KGHDR, CDR2 SFDVKD. This CDR3 contains 14 residues. V was clipped by 0 bases and J by 4 bases, with 5 bases between them. The CDR3 DNA is TGTGCCACCAGTGATTTGCAAAGCACCGGGGAGCTGTTTTTT. This sequence encodes CATSDLQSTGELFF.

This clonotype occurred many times. The chain links TRBV3-1 to TRBJ2-1, with 11 bases identical to TRBD2. Trimming took 3 bases from V and 6 from J; bases not matched to a gene: 10. The germline V gene has CDR1 LGHDT and CDR2 YNNKEL (reference sequence). The CDR3 extends over 17 amino acids. The CDR3 DNA follows: TGTGCCAGCAGCCATTACCCTGGACTAGCGGGTATCAATGAGCAGTTCTTC. Protein product: CASSHYPGLAGINEQFF.

This clonotype has at least ten counts. The chain links TRBV20-1 to TRBJ2-5; 7 bases agree with TRBD2. The CDR3 runs to 13 residues. J lost 7 bases, V lost 3 bases, and 8 bases had no gene match. Germline CDR1 and CDR2: DFQATT and SNEGSKA (reference sequence). The CDR3 bases are TGCAGTGCTAGGGGAGCGGGAAGTTCGACCCAGTACTTC. It specifies CSARGAGSSTQYF.

This rearrangement joins TRBV5-5 to TRBJ2-3; D possibly corresponds to TRBD2 (5 bases). The germline V and J ends were trimmed by 4 bases and 3 bases, with 21 bases remaining between them. Germline assignment: CDR1 SGHKS and CDR2 YYEKEE (reference sequence). The CDR3 sequence is 17 residues long. DNA of the CDR3: TGTGCCAGCAGCAAAGGACTGGCGGCCATAATAACAGATACGCAGTATTTT. Its protein product is CASSKGLAAIITDTQYF.

Ten or more counts support this clonotype. This chain connects TRBV4-1 to TRBJ2-5, with 12 bases fitting TRBD2. Per the germline V gene, CDR1 is MGHRA and CDR2 is YSYEKL. The CDR3 has 17 residues. With 4 bases clipped from V and 4 bases from J, the junction kept 10 bases outside the gene matches. The CDR3 protein is CASSPQGTLAGGETQYF. CDR3 sequence (DNA): TGCGCCAGCAGCCCCCAAGGGACACTAGCGGGAGGAGAGACCCAGTACTTC.

This clonotype was seen repeatedly, ten times or more. The genes are TRBV14 and TRBJ2-5; D might be TRBD2 (5 bases). CDR3 length: 13 residues. With 4 bases removed from V and 5 bases from J, the gap between germline ends came to 11 bases. Germline V gives CDR1 SGHDN, CDR2 FVKESK. The CDR3 DNA sequence: TGTGCCAGCAGCCCCCGGGGTTCGGAGACCCAGTACTTC. Translated: CASSPRGSETQYF. Complete variable domain (other parts from reference TRBV14 and TRBJ2-5): EAGVTQFPSHSVIEKGQTVTLRCDPISGHDNLYWYRRVMGKEIKFLLHFVKESKQDESGMPNNRFLAERTGGTYSTLKVQPAELEDSGVYFCASSPRGSETQYFGPGTRLLVL.

This clonotype was counted many times. The genes are TRBV15 and TRBJ1-2; D not resolved. CDR1 LNHNV and CDR2 YYDKDF come from the germline V gene (reference sequence). This CDR3 region has 14 residues. Trimming removed 5 bases at V and 4 bases at J, with 14 bases between. CDR3 bases: TGTGCCACCAGCGTGGAATTAGGGCCCTATGGCTACACCTTC. Encoded protein: CATSVELGPYGYTF.

This clonotype appeared many times. The CDR3 coding sequence is TGTGCCAGCAGGACAGGGTCGACTAATGAAAAACTGTTTTTT. Protein: CASRTGSTNEKLFF. The J gene is TRBJ1-4, the V gene TRBV6-5; 7 bases agree with TRBD1. The CDR3 has 14 residues. The V and J ends lost 6 bases and 2 bases, in that order; junction bases with no gene match: 3. Germline V lookup: CDR1 MNHEY, CDR2 SVGAGI.

In regard to this clonotype: This clone may be a read error of a much larger clone one base away. The rearrangement uses TRBV3-1 and TRBJ1-5; maybe TRBD1 (5 bases). From germline, CDR1 is LGHDT and CDR2 YNNKEL (reference sequence). This CDR3 contains 15 residues. CDR3 DNA sequence: TGTGCCAGCAGCCAAGGGGGGAGGACTGATCAGCCCCAGAATTTT. As protein: CASSQGGRTDQPQNF.

This clonotype was observed at least ten times. The CDR3 DNA is TGTGCCAGCGCCTTCGAACAGTCTAACTATGGCTACACCTTC. It specifies CASAFEQSNYGYTF. The chain combines TRBV5-5 with TRBJ1-2; D is unclear. The CDR3 runs to 14 residues. Per germline, CDR1 SGHKS and CDR2 YYEKEE (reference sequence). Deletions cut 7 bases from V and 0 bases from J, with 13 bases between.

This clonotype was seen more than once but under ten times. A much larger clonotype is one base distant, so this may be a read error. This chain links TRBV28 with TRBJ1-2; the D is unclear. The CDR3 has 14 residues. Looked up from germline, CDR1 is MDHEN and CDR2 is SYDVKM. Deletions cut 1 base from V and 6 bases from J, with 12 bases between. The CDR3 coding sequence is TGTGCCAGCAGTTTATTGAGACGGGTTCATGGCTACACCTTC. Residues: CASSLLRRVHGYTF.

This clonotype showed up many times. V usage is TRBV28 and J usage is TRBJ2-5; tentative D call: TRBD1 (6 bases). The V and J ends lost 5 bases and 1 base respectively, with 14 bases between them. The CDR3 is 15 amino acids. CDR1 is MDHEN, CDR2 SYDVKM, per germline. This CDR3 reads CASSIPRTVQETQYF. CDR3 DNA: TGTGCCAGCAGTATCCCCAGGACAGTCCAAGAGACCCAGTACTTC.